Listed below are T cell receptor beta chains from one sample, sequenced in a study of blood T cell repertoires in COVID-19. The data were produced by immunoSEQ multiplex PCR, yet TCRdb's version contains in-frame clones alone and is incomplete. The sample lists 25,000 to 35,000 clones, under 85% seen once, with 35% in the top ten. The specimen sequenced was peripheral blood. The source is a man older than 75 with acute or convalescent COVID-19. The CDR3 runs from the conserved cysteine through the conserved F or W. The D gene is left open where the match is weak. For some rows the clone size is stated as once, few or many, or as a class when expanded; others skip it.

J: TRBJ2-3
size: .
D: TRBD2
V: TRBV7-2
DNA: TGTGCCAGCAGCTCCCCCCGGCGGGGGGGAGAAGTAGATACGCAGTATTTT
CDR3: CASSSPRRGGEVDTQYF

J: TRBJ2-3
size: .
D: .
V: TRBV12-3/TRBV12-4
DNA: TGTGCCAGCAGTTCGGGGATCACAGATACGCAGTATTTT
CDR3: CASSSGITDTQYF

J: TRBJ1-3
size: .
D: .
V: TRBV6-2/TRBV6-3
DNA: TGTGCCAGCAGCCGCCCCGACGAGGGAAGTGGAAACACCATATATTTT
CDR3: CASSRPDEGSGNTIYF

J: TRBJ1-1
size: few
D: .
V: TRBV9
DNA: TGTGCCAGCAGCGTAGCGGGACTGAAGAACACTGAAGCTTTCTTT
CDR3: CASSVAGLKNTEAFF

J: TRBJ2-1
size: .
D: .
V: TRBV7-2
DNA: TGTGCCAGCAGCTTAGCGGGGGGGGCTCAAGAGCAGTTCTTC
CDR3: CASSLAGGAQEQFF

J: TRBJ1-5
size: few
D: TRBD1
V: TRBV18
DNA: TGTGCCAGCTCAGCCCGGGACAGGGGTAGCAATCAGCCCCAGCATTTT
CDR3: CASSARDRGSNQPQHF

J: TRBJ2-3
size: .
D: TRBD1
V: TRBV2
DNA: TGTGCCAGCAGTCCGACAGGGCTCACAGATACGCAGTATTTT
CDR3: CASSPTGLTDTQYF

J: TRBJ1-2
size: .
D: .
V: TRBV3-1/TRBV3-2
DNA: TGTGCCAGCAGCCAAGGAGAGTCCCGGGGCTACACCTTC
CDR3: CASSQGESRGYTF

J: TRBJ2-7
size: .
D: .
V: TRBV7-6
DNA: TGTGCCAGCAGCAAGGGGGACGGTTACGAGCAGTACTTC
CDR3: CASSKGDGYEQYF

J: TRBJ2-7
size: .
D: TRBD2
V: TRBV11-3
DNA: TGTGCCAGCAGCTTAAGCGGGACCTCCTACGAGCAGTACTTC
CDR3: CASSLSGTSYEQYF

J: TRBJ2-6
size: once
D: .
V: TRBV28
DNA: TGTGCCAGCAGTTTCAGGGGCGCTGGGGCCAACGTCCTGACTTTC
CDR3: CASSFRGAGANVLTF

J: TRBJ2-2
size: .
D: .
V: TRBV24-1
DNA: TGTGCCACCAGTGTGCGGGGAGCCGGGGAGCTGTTTTTT
CDR3: CATSVRGAGELFF

J: TRBJ2-5
size: .
D: .
V: TRBV29-1
DNA: TGCAGCGTTGAAGATCAAACTAGCAGAGAGACCCAGTACTTC
CDR3: CSVEDQTSRETQYF

J: TRBJ1-1
size: few
D: .
V: TRBV19
DNA: TGTGCCAGTAGTATCGACGGGTTCACTGAAGCTTTCTTT
CDR3: CASSIDGFTEAFF

J: TRBJ2-1
size: .
D: TRBD2
V: TRBV5-1
DNA: TGCGCCAGCAGCTTGGAAGCTAGCGGGGGAGAGCAGTTCTTC
CDR3: CASSLEASGGEQFF

J: TRBJ1-2
size: .
D: .
V: TRBV3-1/TRBV3-2
DNA: TGTGCCAGCAGCCAAGTCACACTCCCGGGAGGCTACACCTTC
CDR3: CASSQVTLPGGYTF

J: TRBJ1-2
size: .
D: .
V: TRBV18
DNA: TGTGCCAGCTCCCCTTCCCTTGACGAGCGGGGAGGCTACACCTTC
CDR3: CASSPSLDERGGYTF

J: TRBJ1-2
size: .
D: TRBD1
V: TRBV10-3
DNA: TGTGCCATCAGTGAGCCTAACAGGGGACTTCGCCCTGGCTACACCTTC
CDR3: CAISEPNRGLRPGYTF

J: TRBJ2-3
size: .
D: TRBD2
V: TRBV5-1
DNA: TGCGCCAGCAGCTTGGGACTAGCGGAGACCACAGATACGCAGTATTTT
CDR3: CASSLGLAETTDTQYF

J: TRBJ2-7
size: .
D: TRBD1
V: TRBV7-6
DNA: TGTGCCAGCAGCTTAGACCCCAGACAGGGGGCTCCTTACGAGCAGTACTTC
CDR3: CASSLDPRQGAPYEQYF

J: TRBJ2-1
size: few
D: .
V: TRBV7-7
DNA: TGTGCTAGCAGCCCTAGCGTGGCGGGCTCCTACAATGAGCAGTTCTTC
CDR3: CASSPSVAGSYNEQFF

J: TRBJ2-4
size: .
D: TRBD1
V: TRBV19
DNA: TGTGCCAGTAGGACACAGGGGGCGGGAAACATTCAGTACTTC
CDR3: CASRTQGAGNIQYF

J: TRBJ2-1
size: .
D: TRBD1
V: TRBV25-1
DNA: TGTGCCAGCAGTTTTGGGACAGGGGGTTACAATGAGCAGTTCTTC
CDR3: CASSFGTGGYNEQFF

J: TRBJ1-4
size: .
D: .
V: TRBV5-1
DNA: TGCGCCAGCAGCTTGGCGTCGGGGGATGAAAAACTGTTTTTT
CDR3: CASSLASGDEKLFF

J: TRBJ1-1
size: .
D: TRBD1
V: TRBV6-5
DNA: TGTGCCAGCAGTTACAAATCGACAGGGATTAACACTGAAGCTTTCTTT
CDR3: CASSYKSTGINTEAFF

J: TRBJ1-4
size: .
D: TRBD1
V: TRBV27
DNA: TGTGCCAGCAGCCGACAGGGTTCTGAAAAACTGTTTTTT
CDR3: CASSRQGSEKLFF

J: TRBJ2-3
size: .
D: .
V: TRBV13
DNA: TGTGCCAGCAGCTTAGAAGCTTATGGCACAGATACGCAGTATTTT
CDR3: CASSLEAYGTDTQYF

J: TRBJ1-2
size: .
D: TRBD1
V: TRBV4-3
DNA: TGCGCCAGCAGCCAGAACAGGGGGCGCATTAGCTATGGCTACACCTTC
CDR3: CASSQNRGRISYGYTF

J: TRBJ2-5
size: once
D: .
V: TRBV4-1
DNA: TGCGCCAGCAGCCACACTTCAGGGAACTACTACGAGACCCAGTACTTC
CDR3: CASSHTSGNYYETQYF

J: TRBJ2-7
size: .
D: .
V: TRBV2
DNA: TGTGCCAGCAGTGAAGGGGTCGGGGGGCGATCCTACGAGCAGTACTTC
CDR3: CASSEGVGGRSYEQYF

J: TRBJ2-1
size: .
D: .
V: TRBV7-9
DNA: TGTGCCAGCAGCTTAGAACAGTCCAATGAGCAGTTCTTC
CDR3: CASSLEQSNEQFF

J: TRBJ1-3
size: .
D: TRBD1
V: TRBV11-1
DNA: TGTGCCAGCAGCCGGACAGGGGGAAACACCATATATTTT
CDR3: CASSRTGGNTIYF

J: TRBJ2-7
size: .
D: .
V: TRBV9
DNA: TGTGCCAGCAGCGTAGGGCCCGGGAACGAGCAGTACTTC
CDR3: CASSVGPGNEQYF

J: TRBJ2-4
size: .
D: TRBD2
V: TRBV3-1/TRBV3-2
DNA: TGTGCCAGCAGCTCTCCATCGCGGGGGGGGAACATTCAGTACTTC
CDR3: CASSSPSRGGNIQYF

J: TRBJ2-2
size: .
D: .
V: TRBV18
DNA: TGTGCCAGCTCACCAACGGTTACCGGGGAGCTGTTTTTT
CDR3: CASSPTVTGELFF

J: TRBJ1-1
size: .
D: .
V: TRBV9
DNA: TGTGCCAGCAGCGAGGGCAGCGGGCATTTATTGCCAAAGGCTTTCTTT
CDR3: CASSEGSGHLLPKAFF

J: TRBJ2-2
size: once
D: .
V: TRBV5-8
DNA: TGTGCCAGCAGCCGCAAATATGGGGGCGACACCGGGGAGCTGTTTTTT
CDR3: CASSRKYGGDTGELFF

J: TRBJ2-5
size: .
D: .
V: TRBV7-3
DNA: TGTGCCAGCAGCTTAACTGGGCGGAGGATCCAAGAGACCCAGTACTTC
CDR3: CASSLTGRRIQETQYF

J: TRBJ2-3
size: .
D: .
V: TRBV6-5
DNA: TGTGCCAGCAGTTACTCAGGCGGAAGCACAGATACGCAGTATTTT
CDR3: CASSYSGGSTDTQYF

J: TRBJ1-5
size: .
D: TRBD1
V: TRBV6-2/TRBV6-3
DNA: TGTGCCAGCAGTTCCCGGACAGGGGGTGCGGGACAGCCCCAGCATTTT
CDR3: CASSSRTGGAGQPQHF

J: TRBJ2-5
size: .
D: .
V: TRBV6-2/TRBV6-3
DNA: TGTGCCAGCAGTTCACAGTACCAAGAGACCCAGTACTTC
CDR3: CASSSQYQETQYF

J: TRBJ1-2
size: .
D: TRBD1
V: TRBV7-3
DNA: TGTGCCAGCAGCCGAACAGGGGGCGCGAACTATGGCTACACCTTC
CDR3: CASSRTGGANYGYTF

J: TRBJ1-4
size: .
D: TRBD1
V: TRBV25-1
DNA: TGTGCCAGCAGTGATTCAGGGGGCGCGCAGGAAAAACTGTTTTTT
CDR3: CASSDSGGAQEKLFF

J: TRBJ1-1
size: .
D: .
V: TRBV18
DNA: TGTGCCAGCCTAGCGCAGGGACTACGCACTGAAGCTTTCTTT
CDR3: CASLAQGLRTEAFF

J: TRBJ1-6
size: once
D: .
V: TRBV5-6
DNA: TGTGCCAGCAGCCTAAGCCGGGGGAGGGGGACCCTTGGCTCACCCCTCCACTTT
CDR3: CASSLSRGRGTLGSPLHF

J: TRBJ2-3
size: .
D: .
V: TRBV29-1
DNA: TGCAGCGTTGATGGGGGGTCCACAGATACGCAGTATTTT
CDR3: CSVDGGSTDTQYF

J: TRBJ2-3
size: .
D: TRBD1
V: TRBV11-2
DNA: TGTGCCAGCAGCCCGGACAGGATAAGCACAGATACGCAGTATTTT
CDR3: CASSPDRISTDTQYF

J: TRBJ1-5
size: .
D: .
V: TRBV7-2
DNA: TGTGCCAGCAGCTACGGGACTGGGAGGGGCAATCAGCCCCAGCATTTT
CDR3: CASSYGTGRGNQPQHF

J: TRBJ2-5
size: .
D: TRBD2
V: TRBV9
DNA: TGTGCCAGCAGCACCCGGCGGGCTAGCGGGCAAGAGACCCAGTACTTC
CDR3: CASSTRRASGQETQYF

J: TRBJ2-7
size: .
D: .
V: TRBV7-2
DNA: TGTGCCAGCAGTGGGGCAGGCGGGGCCTACGAGCAGTACTTC
CDR3: CASSGAGGAYEQYF

J: TRBJ2-3
size: once
D: .
V: TRBV7-7
DNA: TGTGCTAGCAGCTCCCGACAAGGAGATACGCAGTATTTT
CDR3: CASSSRQGDTQYF

J: TRBJ2-1
size: .
D: TRBD2
V: TRBV27
DNA: TGTGCCAGCCAGCGGGGGAGTGCTGAGCAGTTCTTC
CDR3: CASQRGSAEQFF

J: TRBJ1-2
size: .
D: TRBD1
V: TRBV10-3
DNA: TGTGCCATCCGGGGGCCGGACAGGGGGCAGGAGGGCTACACCTTC
CDR3: CAIRGPDRGQEGYTF